What follows are 16 T cell receptor beta chains derived from one specimen sequenced in a study of radiation and T cells in renal cell carcinoma. TCRdb keeps only in-frame clones here, not all; method: immunoSEQ multiplex PCR. Of just under 150,000 clones in the sample, about 86% were seen once. Indicated time point: blood 4 weeks post-SBRT, at nephrectomy. As to treatment: 15 Gy SBRT to primary tumor, nephrectomy 4 weeks later. The specimen was blood, collected from a patient whose treatment included radiotherapy and nephrectomy. The source of these receptors is a woman in her 50s with renal cell carcinoma.

This rearrangement joins TRBV4-3 to TRBJ2-5; D is tentatively TRBD1 or TRBD2 (5 bases each). CDR3 size: 13 residues. V was cut by 3 bases and J by 5 bases, with 10 bases left in between. Per the germline V gene, CDR1 is LGHNA and CDR2 is YSLEER. The CDR3 DNA is TGCGCCAGCAGCCAGTACTGGGGGGAGACCCAGTACTTC. Protein product: CASSQYWGETQYF.

This chain connects TRBV6-1 to TRBJ2-3; D tentatively fits TRBD1 or TRBD2 (5 bases each). The length of the CDR3 is 12 residues. V lost 3 bases and J 8 bases, leaving 9 bases between the germline ends. Germline V gene lookup returns CDR1 MNHNS and CDR2 SASEGT. The CDR3 DNA reads TGTGCCAGCAGTGAGATTGGGGGTACGCAGTATTTT. Translated: CASSEIGGTQYF.

This clone was seen only a few times. The chain has TRBV4-2 and TRBJ1-1; D remains ambiguous. This CDR3 region has 13 residues. Trimming cost V 0 bases and J 6 bases, with 8 bases left between them. Germline V gene sequence: CDR1 LGHNA, CDR2 YNFKEQ. The CDR3: CASSQDLPSEAFF. DNA for the CDR3: TGTGCCAGCAGCCAAGATCTGCCTTCTGAAGCTTTCTTT.

CDR3 in amino acids: CASSQRVRETQYF. In DNA form, the CDR3 reads TGCGCCAGCAGCCAAAGGGTGCGGGAGACCCAGTACTTC. The chain combines TRBV4-3 with TRBJ2-5; D uncertain. V gave up 2 bases and J gave up 5 bases, with 9 bases separating them. Germline V gene data show CDR1 as LGHNA and CDR2 as YSLEER. The CDR3 covers 13 residues.

V usage is TRBV7-2 and J usage is TRBJ1-2; a weak D match, TRBD1 (6 bases). CDR1 is SGHTA, CDR2 FQGNSA, per germline. The CDR3 length is 15 residues. V dropped 5 bases and J dropped 2 bases, with 15 bases sitting between them. CDR3 DNA sequence: TGTGCCAGCAGCCAAGGGGACACAGGAAACTATGGCTACACCTTC. Translated: CASSQGDTGNYGYTF.

The chain carries TRBV14 and TRBJ2-4; possible D gene TRBD2, 6 bases. V was shortened by 3 bases and J by 7 bases, with 13 bases between the two germline ends. CDR1 is SGHDN and CDR2 is FVKESK in the germline V gene. The CDR3 consists of 14 residues. CDR3 in DNA: TGTGCCAGCAGCCAGGGGGGAGGAAGCAACATTCAGTACTTC. Translated: CASSQGGGSNIQYF.

This clone was picked up one time. The V gene is TRBV28, the J gene TRBJ1-5; possibly TRBD1 for D (6 bases). Trimming took 5 bases from V and 9 from J, leaving 14 bases between them. Germline V CDR1 and CDR2: MDHEN, SYDVKM. CDR3 length: 13 amino acids. This CDR3 is CASSAPTGRPQHF. The CDR3 region has the DNA TGTGCCAGCAGTGCACCAACAGGGCGGCCCCAGCATTTT. Full variable domain (missing parts from reference TRBV28 and TRBJ1-5): DVKVTQSSRYLVKRTGEKVFLECVQDMDHENMFWYRQDPGLGLRLIYFSYDVKMKEKGDIPEGYSVSREKKERFSLILESASTNQTSMYLCASSAPTGRPQHFGDGTRLSIL.

The chain links TRBV5-1 to TRBJ2-3, with D perhaps given as TRBD1 or TRBD2 (6 bases each). V shed 4 bases and J shed 6 bases, with 18 bases lying between them. Germline lookup yields CDR1 SGHRS and CDR2 YFSETQ. The CDR3 totals 15 residues. The CDR3 DNA reads TGCGCCAGCAGCCCGGAGGGGGACTTCTCTGATACGCAGTATTTT. It encodes CASSPEGDFSDTQYF.

A few counts support this clone. The chain couples TRBV9 to TRBJ1-2; unclear D gene. The CDR3 has 15 amino acids. Germline V gene sequence: CDR1 SGDLS, CDR2 YYNGEE. Between the trimmed V and J ends, which lost 0 bases and 0 bases, there was a span of 9 bases. CDR3 region: CASSVATAANYGYTF. The CDR3 DNA follows: TGTGCCAGCAGCGTAGCAACAGCAGCTAACTATGGCTACACCTTC.

V is TRBV5-1 and J is TRBJ1-4; TRBD1 aligns across 8 bases. V lost 4 bases, J lost 7 bases, and 6 bases stayed unmatched. This CDR3 has 14 amino acids. Germline CDR1 is SGHRS and CDR2 is YFSETQ. This chain's CDR3 is CASSLDRAGEKLFF. The CDR3 DNA reads as TGCGCCAGCAGCCTGGACAGGGCAGGTGAAAAACTGTTTTTT.

The CDR3 is CASSSAGGRAFRDYGYTF. CDR3 in DNA: TGTGCCAGCAGCTCCGCAGGGGGGCGCGCCTTTAGGGACTATGGCTACACCTTC. The chain recombines TRBV7-2 with TRBJ1-2; TRBD1 agrees at 7 bases. The V and J ends lost 4 bases and 3 bases, in that order; junction bases with no gene match: 17. Germline values: CDR1 SGHTA, CDR2 FQGNSA. The CDR3 contains 18 residues. The full variable domain, completed using reference TRBV7-2 and TRBJ1-2, is GAGVSQSPSNKVTEKGKDVELRCDPISGHTALYWYRQSLGQGLEFLIYFQGNSAPDKSGLPSDRFSAERTGGSVSTLTIQRTQQEDSAVYLCASSSAGGRAFRDYGYTFGSGTRLTVV.

The chain couples TRBV5-4 to TRBJ1-1; no clear D gene. The germline V and J ends were trimmed by 4 bases and 2 bases, with 6 bases remaining between them. CDR3 length equals 12 residues. Germline V CDR1 and CDR2: SGHNT, YYREEE (reference sequence). The DNA of the CDR3 is TGTGCCAGCAGCCCTAGCAACACTGAAGCTTTCTTT. The encoded protein is CASSPSNTEAFF.

This clone was seen just once. CDR3: CASETRKRGETQYF. CDR3 in DNA: TGTGCCAGCGAGACCCGAAAGCGGGGCGAGACCCAGTACTTC. The rearrangement uses TRBV7-2 and TRBJ2-5; TRBD2 agrees at 7 bases. This CDR3 is built from 14 residues. The V gene's germline CDR1 is SGHTA and CDR2 FQGNSA. V dropped 8 bases and J dropped 5; count of bases not matched to a gene: 11.

The chain uses TRBV30 and TRBJ2-1, with TRBD2 matching 14 bases. Germline trimming cut 0 bases from V and 9 bases from J; bases unmatched to any gene: 4. Germline CDR1 is GTSNPN and CDR2 is SVGIG (reference sequence). This CDR3 comprises 15 residues. The CDR3 is CAWSVRLAGGIEQFF. CDR3 DNA sequence: TGTGCCTGGAGTGTACGACTAGCGGGGGGGATTGAGCAGTTCTTC.

CDR3 coding DNA: TGTGCCAGCACCGTTAACTATGGCTACACCTTC. Amino acid sequence: CASTVNYGYTF. The rearrangement uses TRBV2 and TRBJ1-2; unclear D gene. The CDR3 spans 11 residues. Germline assignment: CDR1 SNHLY and CDR2 FYNNEI. V lost 7 bases and J 1 base, leaving 4 bases between the germline ends.

The rearrangement uses TRBV5-1 and TRBJ2-7; D is perhaps TRBD1 or TRBD2 (5 bases each). There are 14 residues in the CDR3. Trimming stripped 1 base from V and 0 bases from J, with 8 bases between. Per germline, CDR1 SGHRS and CDR2 YFSETQ. The CDR3 reads CASSLSGTSYEQYF. The CDR3 DNA reads TGCGCCAGCAGCTTGTCAGGGACCTCCTACGAGCAGTACTTC.